This T cell receptor beta chain was obtained from a study of CD4+ T cells in melanoma. CDR1 and CDR2 from the germline V gene are SEHNR and FQNEAQ (reference sequence). V was clipped by 2 bases and J by 10 bases, with 12 bases between them. This CDR3 comprises 13 residues. This table comes from immunoSEQ multiplex PCR, and its TCRdb copy is limited to in-frame clones, with some not included. The sample includes tens of thousands of clones, 82% of them seen just once. The V call is TRBV7-9, the J call TRBJ2-1; a weak D match, TRBD2 (7 bases). The receptor's source is a human donor with melanoma. Sequencing input: cells from a culture (not recorded whether cultured in vitro). The CDR3 DNA is TGTGCCAGCAGCTTACAACAGGGAGGGGAGCAGTTCTTC. The encoded protein is CASSLQQGGEQFF. Drawing the rest from reference TRBV7-9 and TRBJ2-1, the complete variable domain is DTGVSQNPRHKITKRGQNVTFRCDPISEHNRLYWYRQTLGQGPEFLTYFQNEAQLEKSRLLSDRFSAERPKGSFSTLEIQRTEQGDSAMYLCASSLQQGGEQFFGPGTRLTVL.